Listed below are T cell receptor beta chains from one sample, sequenced in a study of human T cells and chemical hapten exposure. TCRdb itself ran the RACE reads through MiXCR, one entry per CDR3 protein. Seen here are about 98,000 distinct CDR3 sequences, less than 14% observed once, and the top ten hold under 4%. The starting material was whole blood, obtained in connection with sensitization to the hapten diphenylcyclopropenone (DPC). These receptors all come from a woman aged 55-69 years with alopecia areata. Some clones in this sample may be carry-over from other donors' samples. The CDR3 runs from the conserved cysteine through the conserved F or W. A D gene is named only where the DNA matches it firmly. Where a row states a size, it is once, few, many or the class of an expanded clone; other rows omit it.

v_gene	abundance	j_gene	d_gene	CDR3nt	CDR3aa
TRBV7-6	many	TRBJ1-4	-	TGTGCCAGCAGCTTAGTTGGCAGGGTTGACGAAAAACTGTTTTTT	CASSLVGRVDEKLFF
TRBV20-1	many	TRBJ1-2	TRBD1	TGCAGTGCTAGAGATCAGGGGGTCGGCTACACCTTC	CSARDQGVGYTF
TRBV7-6	few	TRBJ2-1	-	TGTGCCAGCAGCTTAGGCAGGTACAATGAGCAGTTCTTC	CASSLGRYNEQFF
TRBV10-1	-	TRBJ2-3	TRBD2	TGCGCCAGCAGTAAAACTAGCGGGGGCACAGATACGCAGTATTTT	CASSKTSGGTDTQYF
TRBV6-1	few	TRBJ1-2	-	TGTGCCAGCAGAGGGGGGATAAGGAACTATGGCTACACCTTC	CASRGGIRNYGYTF
TRBV18	few	TRBJ2-3	-	TGTGCCAGCCCCGCCCTACTCGGAGATACGCAGTATTTT	CASPALLGDTQYF
TRBV10-2	few	TRBJ2-5	TRBD2	TGCGCCAGCAGTGTCCCGGGAGGAGAGACCCAGTACTTC	CASSVPGGETQYF
TRBV7-9	-	TRBJ1-4	TRBD1	TGTGCCAGCAGCCACGGACAGGGGGCATTTGTAGGTGAAAAACTGTTTTTT	CASSHGQGAFVGEKLFF
TRBV7-7	few	TRBJ2-5	-	TGTGCTAGCAGCTTAGGGGGTGGAGGAGGGCGAGAGACCCAGTACTTC	CASSLGGGGGRETQYF
TRBV9	few	TRBJ2-7	TRBD1	TGTGCCAGCAGCGTAGAGGACAGGGGGGAGAGCGAGCAGTACTTC	CASSVEDRGESEQYF
TRBV4-2	many	TRBJ2-3	-	TGTGCCAGCAGCCAAGAGGGCGGCGGTGGCACAGATACGCAGTATTTT	CASSQEGGGGTDTQYF
TRBV6-5	-	TRBJ2-3	TRBD2	TGTGCCAGCAGTGATCTAGCGGACTACACAGATACGCAGTATTTT	CASSDLADYTDTQYF
TRBV7-2	-	TRBJ2-7	TRBD2	TGTGCCAGCAGCTTAGCGGGGACTAGCGGGTACGAGCAGTACTTC	CASSLAGTSGYEQYF
TRBV5-1	many	TRBJ2-7	-	TGCGCCAGCAGCTTGGACCTGTTATCGGGGCCTTACGAGCAGTACTTC	CASSLDLLSGPYEQYF
TRBV30	many	TRBJ1-2	TRBD1	TGTGCCTGGAGTCTCGGGACAGGGCTAGGTTATGGCTACACCTTC	CAWSLGTGLGYGYTF
TRBV2	many	TRBJ1-2	TRBD1	TGTGCCAGCAGTGGCTGGGAAAGAGGACAGGGAGACTATGGCTACACCTTC	CASSGWERGQGDYGYTF
TRBV7-9	-	TRBJ2-3	TRBD1	TGTGCCAGCAGCTGGGACAGACACCAGGATACGCAGTATTTT	CASSWDRHQDTQYF
TRBV7-8	many	TRBJ1-4	-	TGTGCCAGCAGCTTATGGTCGAGGTTGGGCCCGGGAGAAAAACTGTTTTTT	CASSLWSRLGPGEKLFF
TRBV29-1	many	TRBJ2-1	-	TGCAGCGTTGAAGATGGGCCGGGTGGTCCCTACAATGAGCAGTTCTTC	CSVEDGPGGPYNEQFF
TRBV3-1	many	TRBJ2-2	TRBD1	TGTGCCAGCAGACAGGGGGCGAACACCGGGGAGCTGTTTTTT	CASRQGANTGELFF
TRBV3-1	few	TRBJ2-1	-	TGTGCCAGCAGCCAAGTCTCTACTGAGCAGTTCTTC	CASSQVSTEQFF
TRBV5-6	many	TRBJ2-7	-	TGTGCCAGCAGCTCAAAAGGACAGTCTTCGGGATCTTACGAGCAGTACTTC	CASSSKGQSSGSYEQYF
TRBV18	few	TRBJ2-7	TRBD1	TGTGCCAGCTCAGCGGGACAGGGTGGCGAGCAGTACTTC	CASSAGQGGEQYF
TRBV9	-	TRBJ2-7	-	TGTGCCAGCAGCGTCGGACTAACTTACGAGCAGTACTTC	CASSVGLTYEQYF
TRBV7-9	many	TRBJ1-1	-	TGTGCCAGCAACCGGGACAACACTGAAGCTTTCTTT	CASNRDNTEAFF
TRBV2	many	TRBJ2-7	-	TGTGCCAGCTGGGCAGGGGCCTCCTACGAGCAGTACTTC	CASWAGASYEQYF
TRBV12-3/TRBV12-4	-	TRBJ2-1	TRBD2	TGTGCCAGCCCTAGCGGGGGGAATGAGCAGTTCTTC	CASPSGGNEQFF
TRBV5-1	few	TRBJ1-4	-	TGCGCCAGCAGCTTGGGGAGGTCAACTAATGAAAAACTGTTTTTT	CASSLGRSTNEKLFF
TRBV6-5	many	TRBJ2-3	-	TGTGCCAGCAGTTACGGGGTTGGAGATACGCAGTATTTT	CASSYGVGDTQYF
TRBV29-1	-	TRBJ2-7	TRBD1	TGCAGCGTAGGGTCCGGACAGGGGGTCTACGAGCAGTACTTC	CSVGSGQGVYEQYF
TRBV5-5	few	TRBJ2-6	-	TGTGCCAGCAGCTTGGAGTTTCGAGGGGTCGGGGCCAACGTCCTGACTTTC	CASSLEFRGVGANVLTF
TRBV7-3	few	TRBJ1-3	-	TGTGCCAGCAGCGAAGGGAGCTCTGGAAACACCATATATTTT	CASSEGSSGNTIYF
TRBV5-1	-	TRBJ2-7	TRBD1	TGCGCCAGCAGCCCCCAGGGGACAGCCTACGAGCAGTACTTC	CASSPQGTAYEQYF
TRBV5-5	-	TRBJ2-7	-	TGTGCCAGCAGCTCCCTTGAGGGGGAGCAGTACTTC	CASSSLEGEQYF
TRBV25-1	-	TRBJ1-1	TRBD1	TGTGCCAGCAGTGTAATCACAGGGGTTCGCACTGAAGCTTTCTTT	CASSVITGVRTEAFF
TRBV5-1	many	TRBJ1-1	-	TGCGCCAGCAGCCCGATCTTGGGGGTCATGAACACTGAAGCTTTCTTT	CASSPILGVMNTEAFF
TRBV5-4	few	TRBJ2-3	-	TGTGCCAGCCGCATGGCGGATACGCAGTATTTT	CASRMADTQYF
TRBV11-2	many	TRBJ1-3	-	TGTGCCAGCAGCTTGGGCTCTGGAAACACCATATATTTT	CASSLGSGNTIYF
TRBV7-6	few	TRBJ2-7	TRBD1	TGTGCCAGCAGCTTAGGGACAGGGGGAAAGTACGAGCAGTACTTC	CASSLGTGGKYEQYF
TRBV7-8	many	TRBJ1-2	TRBD1	TGTGCCAGCAGCTTATCTCAGGGGGACGGCTACACCTTC	CASSLSQGDGYTF
TRBV7-8	many	TRBJ2-1	TRBD1	TGTGCCAGCAGCGCCCGACAGGGGACCTACAATGAGCAGTTCTTC	CASSARQGTYNEQFF
TRBV29-1	many	TRBJ2-3	-	TGCAGTGTCCAGGGTTTTGCCACAGATACGCAGTATTTT	CSVQGFATDTQYF
TRBV11-2	many	TRBJ2-5	TRBD2	TGTGCCAGCAGCTTAACCCCCACTAGCGGGGTCGAGGAGACCCAGTACTTC	CASSLTPTSGVEETQYF
TRBV12-5	-	TRBJ2-5	-	TGTGCTAGTGGTTTGGGGAATCTCCAAGAGACCCAGTACTTC	CASGLGNLQETQYF
TRBV29-1	many	TRBJ1-5	TRBD1	TGCAGCACGAGGACAGGGAACCAGCCCCAGCATTTT	CSTRTGNQPQHF
TRBV11-2	many	TRBJ2-5	-	TGTGCCAGCGGGGGGGCCGGAGAGACCCAGTACTTC	CASGGAGETQYF